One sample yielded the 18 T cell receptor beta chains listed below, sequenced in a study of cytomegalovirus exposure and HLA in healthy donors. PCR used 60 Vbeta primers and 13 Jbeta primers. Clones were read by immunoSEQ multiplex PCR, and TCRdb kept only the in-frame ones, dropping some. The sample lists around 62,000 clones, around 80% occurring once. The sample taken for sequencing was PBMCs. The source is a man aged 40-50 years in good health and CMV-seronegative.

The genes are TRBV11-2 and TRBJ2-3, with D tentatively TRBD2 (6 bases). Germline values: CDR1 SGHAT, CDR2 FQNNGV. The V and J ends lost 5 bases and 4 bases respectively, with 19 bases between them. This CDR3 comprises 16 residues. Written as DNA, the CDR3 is TGTGCCAGCAGCCCCCGGGTCGGGAGAATGGCAGATACGCAGTATTTT. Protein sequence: CASSPRVGRMADTQYF.

In DNA form, the CDR3 reads TGTGCCAGCCTCGCGCGGATCACAGATACGCAGTATTTT. Translation gives CASLARITDTQYF. V gene TRBV10-3 combines with J gene TRBJ2-3; no clear D gene. CDR3 length: 13 amino acids. CDR1 and CDR2 (germline): ENHRY, SYGVKD. Deletions cut 10 bases from V and 2 bases from J, with 13 bases between.

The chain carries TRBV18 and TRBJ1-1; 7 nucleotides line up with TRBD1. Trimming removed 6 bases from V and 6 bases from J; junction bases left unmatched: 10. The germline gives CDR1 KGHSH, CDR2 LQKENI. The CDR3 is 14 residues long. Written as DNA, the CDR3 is TGTGCCAGCTCGACAGGGTGGGGGGACGCTGAAGCTTTCTTT. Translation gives CASSTGWGDAEAFF. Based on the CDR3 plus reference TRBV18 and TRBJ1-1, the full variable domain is NAGVMQNPRHLVRRRGQEARLRCSPMKGHSHVYWYRQLPEEGLKFMVYLQKENIIDESGMPKERFSAEFPKEGPSILRIQQVVRGDSAAYFCASSTGWGDAEAFFGQGTRLTVV.

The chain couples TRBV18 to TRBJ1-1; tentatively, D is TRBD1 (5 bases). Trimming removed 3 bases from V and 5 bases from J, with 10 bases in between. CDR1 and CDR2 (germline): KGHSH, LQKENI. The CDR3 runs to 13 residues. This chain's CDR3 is CASSPLGVTEAFF. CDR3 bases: TGTGCCAGCTCACCCCTAGGGGTGACTGAAGCTTTCTTT.

The DNA for the CDR3 is TGTGCCAGCAGCTCCACCACGACAGGGGGGGAGACCCAGTACTTC. Its translation is CASSSTTTGGETQYF. J is TRBJ2-5 and V is TRBV5-5; 9 bases are shared with TRBD1. This CDR3 region has 15 residues. Germline V gene sequence: CDR1 SGHKS, CDR2 YYEKEE (reference sequence). With V trimmed by 3 bases and J by 5 bases, 8 bases remained unmatched.

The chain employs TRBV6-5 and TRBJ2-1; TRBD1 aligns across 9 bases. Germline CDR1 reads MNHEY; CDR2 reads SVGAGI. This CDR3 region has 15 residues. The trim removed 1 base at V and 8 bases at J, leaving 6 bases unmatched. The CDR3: CASSYFLRDRDEQFF. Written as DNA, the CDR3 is TGTGCCAGCAGTTACTTCCTCCGGGACAGGGATGAGCAGTTCTTC.

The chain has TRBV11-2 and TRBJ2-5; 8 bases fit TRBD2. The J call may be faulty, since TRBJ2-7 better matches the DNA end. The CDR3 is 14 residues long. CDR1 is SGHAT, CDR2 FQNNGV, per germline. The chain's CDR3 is CASTGGGYSYEQYF. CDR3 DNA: TGTGCCAGCACCGGGGGGGGATATTCCTACGAGCAGTACTTC.

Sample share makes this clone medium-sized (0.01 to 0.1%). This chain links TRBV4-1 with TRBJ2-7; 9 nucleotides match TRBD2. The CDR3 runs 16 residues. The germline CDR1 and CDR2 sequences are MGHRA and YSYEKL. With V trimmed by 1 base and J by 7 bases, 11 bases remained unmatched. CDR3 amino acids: CASSQGNWAGGPEQYF. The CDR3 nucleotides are TGCGCCAGCAGCCAAGGCAACTGGGCGGGAGGGCCGGAGCAGTACTTC.

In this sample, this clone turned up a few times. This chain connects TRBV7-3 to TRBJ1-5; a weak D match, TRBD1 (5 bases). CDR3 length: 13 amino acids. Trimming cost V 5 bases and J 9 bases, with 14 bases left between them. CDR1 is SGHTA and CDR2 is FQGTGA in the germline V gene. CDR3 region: CASSLQGSGPQHF. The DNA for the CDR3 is TGTGCCAGCAGCCTGCAGGGCTCCGGGCCCCAGCATTTT.

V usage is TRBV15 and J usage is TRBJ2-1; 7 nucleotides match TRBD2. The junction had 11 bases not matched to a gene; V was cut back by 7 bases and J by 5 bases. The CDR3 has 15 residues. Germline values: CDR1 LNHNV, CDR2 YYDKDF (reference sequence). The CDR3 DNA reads TGTGCCACCATACCAGGAGCGGGGCCCCACAATGAGCAGTTCTTC. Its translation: CATIPGAGPHNEQFF.

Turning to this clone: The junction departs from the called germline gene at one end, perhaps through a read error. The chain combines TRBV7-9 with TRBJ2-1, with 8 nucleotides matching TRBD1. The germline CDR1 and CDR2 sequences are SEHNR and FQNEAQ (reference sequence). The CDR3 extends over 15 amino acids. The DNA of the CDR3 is TGTTCCAGCAGCCAGGGGGCATTAGAATACAATGAGCAGTTCTTC. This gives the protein CSSSQGALEYNEQFF.

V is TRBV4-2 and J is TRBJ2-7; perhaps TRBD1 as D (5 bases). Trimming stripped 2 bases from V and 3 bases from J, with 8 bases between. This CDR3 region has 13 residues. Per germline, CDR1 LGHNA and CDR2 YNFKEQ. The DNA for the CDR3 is TGTGCCAGCAGCCAACTAAGGGGCTACGAGCAGTACTTC. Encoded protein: CASSQLRGYEQYF.

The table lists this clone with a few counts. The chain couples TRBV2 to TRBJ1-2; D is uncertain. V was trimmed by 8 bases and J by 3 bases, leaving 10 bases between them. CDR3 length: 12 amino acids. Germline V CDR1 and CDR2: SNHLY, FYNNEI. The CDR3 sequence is CASPRQDYGYTF. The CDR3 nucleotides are TGTGCCAGCCCTAGGCAAGACTATGGCTACACCTTC.

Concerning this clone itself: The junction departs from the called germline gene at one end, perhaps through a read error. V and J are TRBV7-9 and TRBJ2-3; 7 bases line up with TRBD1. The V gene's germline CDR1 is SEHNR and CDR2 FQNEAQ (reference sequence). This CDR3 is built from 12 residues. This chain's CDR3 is CSSSPTGFTQYF. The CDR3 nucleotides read TGTTCCAGCAGTCCGACAGGGTTCACGCAGTATTTT.

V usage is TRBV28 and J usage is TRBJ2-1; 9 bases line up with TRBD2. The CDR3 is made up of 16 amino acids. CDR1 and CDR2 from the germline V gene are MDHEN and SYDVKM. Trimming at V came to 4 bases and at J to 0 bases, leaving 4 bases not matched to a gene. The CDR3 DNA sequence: TGTGCCAGCAGTTCCCGACTAGCGGTCTCCTACAATGAGCAGTTCTTC. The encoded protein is CASSSRLAVSYNEQFF. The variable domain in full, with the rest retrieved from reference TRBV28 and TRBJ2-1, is DVKVTQSSRYLVKRTGEKVFLECVQDMDHENMFWYRQDPGLGLRLIYFSYDVKMKEKGDIPEGYSVSREKKERFSLILESASTNQTSMYLCASSSRLAVSYNEQFFGPGTRLTVL.

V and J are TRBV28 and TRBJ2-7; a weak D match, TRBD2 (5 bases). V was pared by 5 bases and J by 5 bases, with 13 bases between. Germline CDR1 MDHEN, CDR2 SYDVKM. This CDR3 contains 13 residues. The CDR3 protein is CASSRGAWNEQYF. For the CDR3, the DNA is TGTGCCAGCAGTCGGGGAGCATGGAACGAGCAGTACTTC.

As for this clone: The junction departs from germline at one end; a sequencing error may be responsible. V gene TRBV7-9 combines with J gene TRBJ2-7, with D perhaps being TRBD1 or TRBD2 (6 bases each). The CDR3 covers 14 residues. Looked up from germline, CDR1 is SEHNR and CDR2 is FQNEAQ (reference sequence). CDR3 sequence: CSSSLAVRGYEQYF. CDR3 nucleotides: TGTTCCAGCAGCTTAGCGGTAAGGGGGTACGAGCAGTACTTC.

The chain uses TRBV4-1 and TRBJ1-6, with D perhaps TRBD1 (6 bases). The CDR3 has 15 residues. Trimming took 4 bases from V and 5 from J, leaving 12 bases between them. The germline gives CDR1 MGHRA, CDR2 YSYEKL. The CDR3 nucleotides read TGCGCCAGCAGCCCACGGGACACCAATAATTCACCCCTCCACTTT. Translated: CASSPRDTNNSPLHF.